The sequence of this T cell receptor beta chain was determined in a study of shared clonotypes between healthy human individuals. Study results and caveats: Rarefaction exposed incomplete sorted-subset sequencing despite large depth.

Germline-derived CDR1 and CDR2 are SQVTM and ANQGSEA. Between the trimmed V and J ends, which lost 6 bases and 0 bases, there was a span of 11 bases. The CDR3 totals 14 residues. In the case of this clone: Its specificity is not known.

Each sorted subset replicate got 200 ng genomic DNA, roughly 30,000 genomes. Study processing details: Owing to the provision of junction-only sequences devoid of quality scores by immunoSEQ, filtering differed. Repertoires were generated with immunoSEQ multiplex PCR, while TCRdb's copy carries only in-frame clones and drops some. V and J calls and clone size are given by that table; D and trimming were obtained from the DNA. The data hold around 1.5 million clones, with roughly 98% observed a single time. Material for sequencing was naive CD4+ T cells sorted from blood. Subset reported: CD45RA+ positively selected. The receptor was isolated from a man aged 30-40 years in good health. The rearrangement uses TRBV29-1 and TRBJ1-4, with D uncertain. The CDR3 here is CSVAQTSTNEKLFF. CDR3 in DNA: TGCAGCGTGGCCCAAACGTCAACTAATGAAAAACTGTTTTTT.